This entry lists 16 T cell receptor beta chains sequenced from one sample in a study of vaccination and CD4 T cells after COVID-19. Treatment defined: 10-day PBMC culture with coronavirus spike peptide pools or control peptides (ViraFEST assay). These receptors have no known antigen. Cultured CD4+ T cells had their DNA profiled by the Oncomine TCR Beta short-read assay. TCRdb used MiXCR to reprocess the PCR reads, holding one entry per CDR3 protein. Among about 15,000 distinct CDR3 sequences listed, 50% to 65% were seen once. Sequencing was performed on CD4+ T cells from blood, cultured in vitro, taken before SARS-CoV-2 vaccination. These receptors were collected from a human donor who had recovered from COVID-19.

The gene calls are TRBV7-9 and TRBJ1-1; no reliable D call. The ends were cut back, 10 bases at V and 0 bases at J, with 18 bases in the middle. The CDR3 has 15 amino acids. Germline lookup yields CDR1 SEHNR and CDR2 FQNEAQ (reference sequence). CDR3 region: CATKQLAVLNTEAFF. In DNA, the CDR3 is TGTGCCACCAAACAGCTAGCAGTGCTGAACACTGAAGCTTTCTTT.

This sequence joins TRBV24-1 and TRBJ2-5; D call uncertain. Trimming removed 3 bases from V and 5 bases from J, with 12 bases in between. CDR3 length equals 14 residues. Germline CDR1 and CDR2: KGHDR and SFDVKD. Written as DNA, the CDR3 is TGTGCCACCAGTGATCCTCGGCCCGGGGAGACCCAGTACTTC. Translated: CATSDPRPGETQYF.

The chain employs TRBV7-2 and TRBJ2-7, with D perhaps matching TRBD2 (6 bases). This CDR3 contains 14 residues. The germline V gene has CDR1 SGHTA and CDR2 FQGNSA. Trimming took off 5 bases at V and 4 bases at J, with 15 bases between the two ends. The CDR3 loop is CASSPSGLGYEQYF. The CDR3, as DNA: TGTGCCAGCAGCCCGTCGGGACTCGGTTACGAGCAGTACTTC.

The chain uses TRBV6-2 or TRBV6-3 and TRBJ1-1, with 9 positions matching TRBD1. Trimming cost V 7 bases and J 2 bases; bases outside gene matches: 11. The CDR3 is made up of 16 amino acids. CDR1 is MNHEY and CDR2 is SVGEGT in the germline V gene. Here the CDR3 DNA reads TGTGCCAGCATTGGGAACAGGGACAGGGTAAACACTGAAGCTTTCTTT. This translates into CASIGNRDRVNTEAFF.

The genes are TRBV12-5 and TRBJ1-6; 10 bases are shared with TRBD1. Germline-derived CDR1 and CDR2 are LGHNT and FRNRAP. This CDR3 has 15 residues. J gave up 4 bases and V 6 bases, and 3 bases lay outside the gene matches. The CDR3 nucleotides are TGTGCTAGTGGCCGGGGACAGGGGTATAATTCACCCCTCCACTTT. This encodes CASGRGQGYNSPLHF. Full variable domain (outside the CDR3, taken from reference TRBV12-5 and TRBJ1-6): DARVTQTPRHKVTEMGQEVTMRCQPILGHNTVFWYRQTMMQGLELLAYFRNRAPLDDSGMPKDRFSAEMPDATLATLKIQPSEPRDSAVYFCASGRGQGYNSPLHFGNGTRLTVT.

The rearrangement links TRBV7-2 to TRBJ2-4; 11 bases are a match to TRBD1. The V gene end was trimmed by 5 bases and the J gene end by 2 bases; junction bases not matched to a gene: 2. The CDR3 extends over 15 amino acids. Per the germline V gene, CDR1 is SGHTA and CDR2 is FQGNSA. The CDR3 DNA follows: TGTGCCAGCAGCCGGGACAGGGGGACCAAAAACATTCAGTACTTC. Protein sequence: CASSRDRGTKNIQYF.

The rearrangement uses TRBV20-1 and TRBJ2-2; D call uncertain. The CDR3 covers 13 residues. V was trimmed by 5 bases and J by 3 bases, leaving 10 bases between them. Germline V lookup: CDR1 DFQATT, CDR2 SNEGSKA (reference sequence). The CDR3 is CSAPGPYTGELFF. DNA for the CDR3: TGCAGTGCTCCCGGACCCTACACCGGGGAGCTGTTTTTT.

The chain has TRBV5-1 and TRBJ1-5, with D perhaps TRBD1 (6 bases). CDR1 is SGHRS, CDR2 YFSETQ, per germline. Trimming left V 4 bases short and J 7 bases short, with 12 bases between. This CDR3 has 13 amino acids. This chain's CDR3 is CASSPQGPQPQHF. CDR3 nucleotides: TGCGCCAGCAGCCCGCAGGGGCCCCAGCCCCAGCATTTT.

The chain carries TRBV5-1 and TRBJ2-7; TRBD1 or TRBD2 may be the D gene (5 bases each). The CDR3 extends over 15 amino acids. Per germline, CDR1 SGHRS and CDR2 YFSETQ. Trimming shortened V by 1 base and J by 2 bases, and 13 bases separated the two germline ends. The CDR3 sequence: CASSLLQGSAYEQYF. The DNA for the CDR3 is TGCGCCAGCAGCTTGCTGCAGGGTAGCGCCTACGAGCAGTACTTC.

The chain recombines TRBV7-2 with TRBJ2-1; TRBD2 agrees at 12 bases. CDR3 length: 15 amino acids. Germline V gives CDR1 SGHTA, CDR2 FQGNSA. The J segment lost 2 bases and the V segment lost 4 bases, leaving 0 bases of the junction unmatched. The DNA of the CDR3 is TGTGCCAGCAGCTCTAGCGGGAGGGCCTACAATGAGCAGTTCTTC. Translating gives CASSSSGRAYNEQFF.

V is TRBV20-1 and J is TRBJ1-4; the D gene is possibly TRBD1 (5 bases). V was trimmed by 1 base and J by 8 bases, leaving 11 bases between them. This CDR3 is built from 13 residues. CDR1 is DFQATT, CDR2 SNEGSKA, per germline (reference sequence). CDR3 sequence (DNA): TGCAGTGCTAGAGCACGGGGGTGGGAAAAACTGTTTTTT. This gives the protein CSARARGWEKLFF.

Here the CDR3 reads CASSYSTGGDQPQHF. CDR3 nucleotides: TGTGCCAGCAGTTACTCGACAGGGGGGGATCAGCCCCAGCATTTT. This chain connects TRBV6-5 to TRBJ1-5; 9 positions match TRBD1. The CDR3 is 15 residues long. CDR1 and CDR2 from the germline V gene are MNHEY and SVGAGI. V lost 0 bases and J lost 5; bases outside the gene matches: 2.

The chain recombines TRBV19 with TRBJ1-2; unclear D gene. Germline CDR1 reads LNHDA; CDR2 reads SQIVND (reference sequence). The CDR3 runs to 14 residues. The V end lost 2 bases, the J end lost 2 bases, and 9 bases lay between the germline ends. CDR3 in amino acids: CASSILHRNYGYTF. The CDR3 region has the DNA TGTGCCAGTAGTATACTCCACAGAAACTATGGCTACACCTTC.

This clonotype was seen more than once but under ten times. CDR3 region: CASSIGQGGQPQHF. The CDR3 region has the DNA TGTGCCAGCAGCATCGGACAGGGGGGTCAGCCCCAGCATTTT. This chain connects TRBV7-9 to TRBJ1-5; TRBD1 aligns across 10 bases. Trimming took 5 bases from V and 6 from J; bases not matched to a gene: 4. The CDR3 has 14 residues. Germline lookup yields CDR1 SEHNR and CDR2 FQNEAQ (reference sequence).

This clonotype was seen only a few times. The chain is built from TRBV28 and TRBJ1-1; the D gene is possibly TRBD1 (5 bases). This CDR3 region has 15 residues. V gave up 3 bases and J gave up 3 bases, with 14 bases separating them. CDR1 is MDHEN and CDR2 is SYDVKM in the germline V gene. The CDR3 here is CASSFQDKRHTEAFF. The CDR3 DNA reads TGTGCCAGCAGTTTCCAGGACAAGAGGCACACTGAAGCTTTCTTT.

The chain uses TRBV9 and TRBJ1-1; TRBD1 matches at 7 bases. Germline-derived CDR1 and CDR2 are SGDLS and YYNGEE. V lost 3 bases to trimming and J lost 3 bases; unmatched junction nucleotides: 8. The CDR3 consists of 15 residues. CDR3 protein: CASSAGGQQDTEAFF. The CDR3 nucleotides read TGTGCCAGCAGCGCCGGGGGACAGCAGGACACTGAAGCTTTCTTT.